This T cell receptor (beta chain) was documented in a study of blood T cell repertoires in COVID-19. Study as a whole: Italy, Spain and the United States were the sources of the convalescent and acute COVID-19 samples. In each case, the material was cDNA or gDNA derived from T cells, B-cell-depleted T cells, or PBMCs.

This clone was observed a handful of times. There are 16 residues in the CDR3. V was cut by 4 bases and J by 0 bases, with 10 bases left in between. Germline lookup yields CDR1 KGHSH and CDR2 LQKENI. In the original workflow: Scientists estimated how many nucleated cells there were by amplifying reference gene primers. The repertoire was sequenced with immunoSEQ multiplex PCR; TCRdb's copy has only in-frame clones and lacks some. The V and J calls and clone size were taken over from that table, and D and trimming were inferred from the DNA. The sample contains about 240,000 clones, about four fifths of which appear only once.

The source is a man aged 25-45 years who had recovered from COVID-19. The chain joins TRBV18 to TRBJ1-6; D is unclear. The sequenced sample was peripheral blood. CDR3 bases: TGTGCCAGCTCACGCGCGGAGCGCTCCTATAATTCACCCCTCCACTTT. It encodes CASSRAERSYNSPLHF.